This T cell receptor (beta chain) is drawn from a study of blood T cells in healthy people across ages. General study findings and limits: Both higher diversity and more naive CD4+ cells marked long-lived donors when set against aged donors. Researchers said unsorted PBMCs prevented a conclusive naive versus antigen-experienced comparison.

This clonotype appeared a few times. Its specificity is not known. V gave up 5 bases and J gave up 0 bases, with 17 bases separating them. Germline lookup yields CDR1 SGHTA and CDR2 FQGNSA. CDR3 length: 17 residues. Alongside a J-beta primer mix, a sample-barcoded 5' primer served in a second PCR lasting about 7 to 12 cycles. Any given sample supplied a minimum of 3 million CDR3-containing paired-end reads. MiXCR was run by TCRdb on the 5' RACE reads, yielding one entry per CDR3 protein. The data contain roughly 1,300,000 distinct CDR3 sequences, roughly 64% of them singletons. Input material: blood. This TCR was recovered from a young man in good health. The chain has TRBV7-2 and TRBJ2-4, with D hard to call. The CDR3 region is CASSPDVGDLAKNIQYF. The CDR3 DNA reads TGTGCCAGCAGCCCCGATGTGGGCGACCTAGCCAAAAACATTCAGTACTTC.